In its sample, the clone carrying this TCR beta chain was seen a few times. The sample belongs to a study of blood T cells in healthy people across ages. As for the study in general: There was about one barcoded beta molecule captured by template switching per two T cells.

The second PCR ran about 6 to 12 cycles with a sample-barcoded 5' primer and J-beta primers. TCRdb itself ran the 5' RACE reads through MiXCR, one entry per CDR3 protein. The sample lists 600,000 to 850,000 distinct CDR3 sequences; just under 25% were seen once. Germline V lookup: CDR1 ENHRY, CDR2 SYGVKD. CDR3 length: 16 amino acids. These records were also assigned to another study, of T cells of mothers and their children. This second study notes: Reads obtained per mother exceeded 9.5 million TCR beta CDR3 reads, with a few million obtained per child.

The receptor's source is a boy younger than 18 in good health. The sequencing sample was made of blood. The chain recombines TRBV10-3 with TRBJ2-5, with D perhaps assigned TRBD1 or TRBD2 (5 bases each). Gene TRBJ2-1 matches the end of the DNA better, so the J call may be wrong. For the CDR3, the DNA is TGTGCCATCAGTGTCGTCCCAGGGCGGTTGGGGGATGAGCAGTTCTTC. It encodes CAISVVPGRLGDEQFF.